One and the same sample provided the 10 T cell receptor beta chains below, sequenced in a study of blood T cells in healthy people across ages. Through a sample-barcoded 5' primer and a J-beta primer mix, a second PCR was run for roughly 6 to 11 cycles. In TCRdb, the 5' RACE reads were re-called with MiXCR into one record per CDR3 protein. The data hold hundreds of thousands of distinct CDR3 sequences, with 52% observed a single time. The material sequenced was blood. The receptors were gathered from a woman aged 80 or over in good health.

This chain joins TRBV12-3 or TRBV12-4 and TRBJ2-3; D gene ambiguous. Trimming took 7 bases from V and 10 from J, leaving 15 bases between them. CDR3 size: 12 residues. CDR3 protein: CASTVETAAQYF. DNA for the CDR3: TGTGCCAGCACCGTTGAGACTGCGGCGCAGTATTTT.

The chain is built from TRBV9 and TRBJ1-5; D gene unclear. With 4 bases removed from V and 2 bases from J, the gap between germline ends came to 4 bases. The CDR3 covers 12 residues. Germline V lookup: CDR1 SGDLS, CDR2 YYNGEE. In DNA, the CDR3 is TGTGCCAGCAGCCCCCGCAATCAGCCCCAGCATTTT. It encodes CASSPRNQPQHF.

The CDR3 loop reads CASSRTGSGNTIYF. Written as DNA, the CDR3 is TGTGCCAGCAGCAGGACAGGGAGTGGAAACACCATATATTTT. The chain couples TRBV12-3 or TRBV12-4 to TRBJ1-3, with 8 bases matching TRBD1. The ends lost 6 bases at V and 3 bases at J; junction bases unmatched: 4. The CDR3 is 14 residues long.

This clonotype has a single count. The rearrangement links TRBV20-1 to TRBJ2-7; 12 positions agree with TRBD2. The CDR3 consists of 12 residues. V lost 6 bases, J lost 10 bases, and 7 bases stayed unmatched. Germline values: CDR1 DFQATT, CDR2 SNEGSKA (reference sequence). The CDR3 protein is CSALLAGGGQYF. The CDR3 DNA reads TGCAGTGCCCTACTAGCGGGAGGCGGCCAGTACTTC.

The CDR3 nucleotides are TGCAGTGCTGAGGAACACCGTTCTAACTATGGCTACACCTTC. This translates into CSAEEHRSNYGYTF. V is TRBV20-1 and J is TRBJ1-2; D is unresolved. Germline values: CDR1 DFQATT, CDR2 SNEGSKA (reference sequence). Trimming took 5 bases from V and 0 from J, leaving 13 bases between them. The CDR3 contains 14 residues.

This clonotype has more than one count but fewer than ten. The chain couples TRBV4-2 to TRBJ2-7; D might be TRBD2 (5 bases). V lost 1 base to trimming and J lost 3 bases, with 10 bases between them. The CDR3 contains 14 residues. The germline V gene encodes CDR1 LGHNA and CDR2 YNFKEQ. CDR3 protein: CASSQAQRSYEQYF. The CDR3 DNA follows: TGTGCCAGCAGCCAAGCTCAGCGGAGCTACGAGCAGTACTTC.

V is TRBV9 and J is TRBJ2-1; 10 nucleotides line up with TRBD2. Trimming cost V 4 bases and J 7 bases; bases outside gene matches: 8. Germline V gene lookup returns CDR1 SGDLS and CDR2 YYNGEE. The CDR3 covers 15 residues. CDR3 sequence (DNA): TGTGCCAGCAGCTTTAGCGGGGGGTTTTGGAATGAGCAGTTCTTC. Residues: CASSFSGGFWNEQFF.

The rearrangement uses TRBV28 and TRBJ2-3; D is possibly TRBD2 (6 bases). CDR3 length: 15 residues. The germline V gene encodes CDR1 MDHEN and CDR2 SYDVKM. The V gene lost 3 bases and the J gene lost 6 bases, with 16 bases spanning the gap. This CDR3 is CASSFFIGGVDTQYF. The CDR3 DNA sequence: TGTGCCAGCAGTTTTTTTATCGGGGGTGTGGATACGCAGTATTTT.

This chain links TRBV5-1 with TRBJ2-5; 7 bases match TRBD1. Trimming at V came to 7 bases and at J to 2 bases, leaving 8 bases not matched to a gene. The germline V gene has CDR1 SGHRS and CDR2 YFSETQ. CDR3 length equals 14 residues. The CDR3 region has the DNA TGCGCCAGCGGAGTGACAGGGCCTCAAGAGACCCAGTACTTC. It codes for CASGVTGPQETQYF.

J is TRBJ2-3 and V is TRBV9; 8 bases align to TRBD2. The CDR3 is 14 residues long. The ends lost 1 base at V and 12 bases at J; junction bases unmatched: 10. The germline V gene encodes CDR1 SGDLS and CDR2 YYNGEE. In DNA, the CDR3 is TGTGCCAGCAGCGTAACTACGGGGGGGGGACCCCAGTATTTT. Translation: CASSVTTGGGPQYF. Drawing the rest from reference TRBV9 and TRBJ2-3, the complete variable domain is DSGVTQTPKHLITATGQRVTLRCSPRSGDLSVYWYQQSLDQGLQFLIQYYNGEERAKGNILERFSAQQFPDLHSELNLSSLELGDSALYFCASSVTTGGGPQYFGPGTRLTVL.